A single sample is the source of the 2 T cell receptor beta chains below, sequenced in a study of T cells after yellow fever vaccination. TCRdb fed the 5' RACE reads into MiXCR, producing one record per CDR3 protein. The data show over 150,000 distinct CDR3 sequences, with around 7.3% seen just once and approximately 2.5% held by the top ten. The starting material was CD4+ T cells sorted from PBMCs, obtained 5 to 6 days after the first yellow fever vaccination. Every receptor here comes from a man between 18 and 29 years old who received the YFV17D yellow fever vaccine.

V is TRBV2 and J is TRBJ2-7; TRBD1 agrees at 11 bases. Germline assignment: CDR1 SNHLY and CDR2 FYNNEI. This CDR3 comprises 14 residues. After removal of 7 bases from V and 4 bases from J, the junction contained 6 bases not matched to a gene. The CDR3 sequence: CASTGTGGRYEQYF. The CDR3 coding sequence is TGTGCCAGCACTGGGACAGGGGGAAGGTACGAGCAGTACTTC.

Many counts were recorded for this clonotype. CDR3 region: CASSLGVETQYF. CDR3 DNA: TGTGCCAGCAGCTTAGGGGTTGAGACCCAGTACTTC. The rearrangement joins TRBV7-2 to TRBJ2-5; D uncertain. The CDR3 extends over 12 amino acids. V lost 1 base and J 5 bases, leaving 5 bases between the germline ends. Germline CDR1 and CDR2: SGHTA and FQGNSA.